Listed below are T cell receptor beta chains from one sample, sequenced in a study of T cells in Graves' hyperthyroidism and ophthalmopathy. Using its own MiXCR run on the multiplex PCR reads, TCRdb lists one record per CDR3 protein. The sample lists 370,000 or so distinct CDR3 sequences, less than 15% occurring once. Sequenced: blood. Receptors originate from a man aged 25 to 40 with Graves' hyperthyroidism that later progressed to Graves' ophthalmopathy. Both conserved end residues are trimmed from each CDR3. Each record gives: V gene, clone size, D gene, J gene, CDR3 protein. The D gene is left open where the match is weak. Size is omitted from some rows. Given values are once, few, many or a class for expanded clones.

V: TRBV28
size: many
D: NA
J: TRBJ2-6
CDR3: ASSLSFPNSGANVLT

V: TRBV24-1
size: many
D: NA
J: TRBJ2-2
CDR3: ATSDQTTGTGELF

V: TRBV10-3
size: many
D: NA
J: TRBJ1-2
CDR3: AIRPGRLANYGYT

V: TRBV5-8
size: many
D: TRBD1
J: TRBJ2-7
CDR3: ASRRSDRGRYEQY

V: TRBV12-3/TRBV12-4
size: many
D: NA
J: TRBJ2-1
CDR3: ASSQGRSYNEQF

V: TRBV5-1
size: few
D: TRBD1
J: TRBJ1-1
CDR3: ASSLEGTGGVSTEAF

V: TRBV12-3/TRBV12-4
size: NA
D: TRBD1
J: TRBJ2-1
CDR3: ASSSPGQGASWF

V: TRBV7-2
size: many
D: NA
J: TRBJ2-5
CDR3: ASRAGRYQETQY

V: TRBV7-9
size: many
D: NA
J: TRBJ1-1
CDR3: ASSLVGGELAEAF

V: TRBV7-9
size: many
D: TRBD2
J: TRBJ2-1
CDR3: ASSLAGGISDEQF

V: TRBV20-1
size: many
D: NA
J: TRBJ2-7
CDR3: SARESRSYEQY

V: TRBV20-1
size: NA
D: NA
J: TRBJ1-1
CDR3: SALGRLNTEAF

V: TRBV7-8
size: many
D: TRBD1
J: TRBJ2-5
CDR3: ASSLGSGGQETQY

V: TRBV25-1
size: few
D: TRBD1
J: TRBJ1-1
CDR3: ASSPRDRVGTEAF

V: TRBV4-1
size: many
D: TRBD1
J: TRBJ2-2
CDR3: ASSSTGTANTGELF

V: TRBV11-2
size: many
D: TRBD2
J: TRBJ2-1
CDR3: ASSSSGGDYNEQF

V: TRBV20-1
size: many
D: TRBD1
J: TRBJ2-7
CDR3: SPQGQGENEQY

V: TRBV5-6
size: few
D: TRBD1
J: TRBJ2-1
CDR3: ASSRDRGPEQF

V: TRBV12-3/TRBV12-4
size: many
D: TRBD2
J: TRBJ2-5
CDR3: ASSLSLGLGETQY

V: TRBV5-1
size: few
D: NA
J: TRBJ2-3
CDR3: ASSLAHRVGPDTQY

V: TRBV20-1
size: many
D: NA
J: TRBJ1-2
CDR3: SAETGGFRGYT

V: TRBV18
size: NA
D: TRBD1
J: TRBJ2-5
CDR3: ASLGTGQETQY

V: TRBV30
size: many
D: NA
J: TRBJ2-1
CDR3: AWSEGGRVNEQF

V: TRBV28
size: many
D: NA
J: TRBJ1-4
CDR3: ASSLWDHQMGKLF

V: TRBV30
size: few
D: TRBD1
J: TRBJ1-2
CDR3: AQGENGYT

V: TRBV5-5
size: many
D: NA
J: TRBJ1-2
CDR3: ASSRLGADYGYT

V: TRBV20-1
size: few
D: NA
J: TRBJ1-1
CDR3: SAGGGTANTEAF

V: TRBV12-3/TRBV12-4
size: many
D: TRBD1
J: TRBJ1-1
CDR3: ASSPTGARTEAF

V: TRBV20-1
size: many
D: TRBD2
J: TRBJ2-1
CDR3: SAARLAGYNEQF

V: TRBV5-6
size: NA
D: NA
J: TRBJ2-7
CDR3: ASSSTGLKTYEQY

V: TRBV6-6
size: many
D: TRBD1
J: TRBJ2-7
CDR3: ASSYTGTGGYEQY

V: TRBV19
size: NA
D: NA
J: TRBJ2-7
CDR3: ASSIGGCEQY

V: TRBV11-2
size: many
D: NA
J: TRBJ2-7
CDR3: ASSLDAWDEQY

V: TRBV20-1
size: NA
D: NA
J: TRBJ2-6
CDR3: SAIVGANVLT

V: TRBV7-9
size: NA
D: TRBD1
J: TRBJ1-6
CDR3: ASSLAGQAYGSPLH

V: TRBV7-2
size: many
D: TRBD2
J: TRBJ2-7
CDR3: ASSPTAGGPTYEQY

V: TRBV6-5
size: many
D: NA
J: TRBJ1-1
CDR3: ASSYSVGIRSAF

V: TRBV18
size: NA
D: NA
J: TRBJ2-5
CDR3: ASSPPSGHETQY

V: TRBV6-5
size: many
D: NA
J: TRBJ2-5
CDR3: ASSYSEWETQY

V: TRBV29-1
size: many
D: NA
J: TRBJ1-1
CDR3: SVEQGWNTEAF

V: TRBV9
size: NA
D: TRBD2
J: TRBJ2-7
CDR3: ASSVLAGPYEQY

V: TRBV3-1
size: many
D: NA
J: TRBJ2-5
CDR3: ASNSYRQETQY

V: TRBV19
size: NA
D: TRBD1
J: TRBJ2-2
CDR3: ASSGRGQADLF

V: TRBV6-2/TRBV6-3
size: few
D: TRBD1
J: TRBJ1-6
CDR3: ASTSPDRVNSPLH

V: TRBV4-2
size: once
D: TRBD1
J: TRBJ1-1
CDR3: ASSQPGQGEAF

V: TRBV2
size: few
D: NA
J: TRBJ2-1
CDR3: ASTLDEQF

V: TRBV4-1
size: NA
D: NA
J: TRBJ1-1
CDR3: ASSRRADTEAF

V: TRBV6-2/TRBV6-3
size: NA
D: TRBD2
J: TRBJ2-3
CDR3: ASSPSSGGRPDTQY

V: TRBV7-8
size: many
D: NA
J: TRBJ1-5
CDR3: ASSFREGSNQPQH